The rows below give T cell receptor beta chains drawn from one sample of a study of early T cells in non-severe SARS-CoV-2 infection. Each CDR3 protein is one row after TCRdb ran MiXCR on the 5' RACE reads. The sample contains about 80,000 distinct CDR3 sequences, more than 13% of which appear only once. The material sequenced was whole blood. These receptors were collected from an adult who was a healthcare worker with PCR-confirmed SARS-CoV-2 infection or an uninfected control (not recorded which). Each CDR3 is given with its conserved first and last residue. D genes are given only for firm matches. Size is stated for part of the rows, as once, few or many counts, or as a class when the clone is expanded.

v_gene,len,j_gene,abundance,d_gene,CDR3nt,CDR3aa
TRBV12-3/TRBV12-4,15,TRBJ2-5,NA,NA,TGTGCCAGCAGACACGGGGGCTGGCGGCAAGAGACCCAGTACTTC,CASRHGGWRQETQYF
TRBV11-2,17,TRBJ2-1,many,TRBD1,TGTGCCAGCAGCACATGGACAGGGGGGATCTCCTACAATGAGCAGTTCTTC,CASSTWTGGISYNEQFF
TRBV3-1,14,TRBJ2-1,NA,NA,TGTGCCAGCAGCCCCACTAGGTATTACAATGAGCAGTTCTTC,CASSPTRYYNEQFF
TRBV7-6,17,TRBJ1-3,NA,NA,TGTGCCAGCAGCTCTCGAAGGACACTGAGCTCTGGAAACACCATATATTTT,CASSSRRTLSSGNTIYF
TRBV2,13,TRBJ2-7,many,NA,TGTGCCAGCAAAGTCGCAGTTGTGGGCGAGCAGTACTTC,CASKVAVVGEQYF
TRBV7-2,16,TRBJ2-3,NA,NA,TGTGCCAGCAGCTTAGGGCGGGGTCGGGACACAGATACGCAGTATTTT,CASSLGRGRDTDTQYF
TRBV11-3,13,TRBJ2-1,many,NA,TGTGCCAGCAGCTTGCTGACCGGGACAGAGCAGTTCTTC,CASSLLTGTEQFF
TRBV10-3,12,TRBJ2-7,NA,NA,TGTGCCACTTCGCAGGACGGTTACGAGCAGTACTTC,CATSQDGYEQYF
TRBV7-2,14,TRBJ1-3,NA,NA,TGTGCCAGCAGCTTAATCACAGCTGGAAACACCATATATTTT,CASSLITAGNTIYF
TRBV6-2/TRBV6-3,14,TRBJ2-7,NA,NA,TGTGCCAGCAGCAAGACATTTAGCGTCTACGAGCAGTACTTC,CASSKTFSVYEQYF
TRBV7-2,16,TRBJ1-4,NA,NA,TGTGCCAGCAGCCTCGACAGAGTTCGGTTGGCAGGGAAACTGTTTTTT,CASSLDRVRLAGKLFF
TRBV6-2/TRBV6-3,15,TRBJ2-7,few,TRBD1,TGTGCCAGCAGGTCCGGGACAGGGGGCTTCTACGAGCAGTACTTC,CASRSGTGGFYEQYF
TRBV5-1,15,TRBJ2-1,few,TRBD2,TGCGCCAGCAGACAGACCGGGACTAGCGAGAATGAGCAGTTCTTC,CASRQTGTSENEQFF
TRBV14,16,TRBJ2-1,many,TRBD2,TGTGCCAGCAGCCGTCGCCTAGCGGGGGGGTACAATGAGCAGTTCTTC,CASSRRLAGGYNEQFF
TRBV20-1,13,TRBJ2-7,NA,NA,TGCAGTGCTAGACCTGAGACCGACTACGAGCAGTACTTC,CSARPETDYEQYF
TRBV6-6,15,TRBJ1-5,many,NA,TGTGCCAGCAGCCCAAGGACGGGTAGCAATCAGCCCCAGCATTTT,CASSPRTGSNQPQHF
TRBV6-5,12,TRBJ2-1,few,NA,TGTGCCACCGGCTGGGGTTACAATGAGCAGTTCTTC,CATGWGYNEQFF
TRBV7-9,13,TRBJ2-1,few,NA,TGTGCCAGCAGCTCGGACGCTCCCAATGAGCAGTTCTTC,CASSSDAPNEQFF